A single sample is the source of the 6 T cell receptor beta chains below, sequenced in a study of radiotherapy plus CTLA-4 blockade in lung cancer. Some clones are missing from TCRdb's copy, which holds only in-frame ones; the method was immunoSEQ multiplex PCR. This sample has just under 45,000 clones, with about 67% found just once. The source material was peripheral blood, sampled from a patient treated with radiotherapy plus ipilimumab. The receptor source for this set is a human donor with non-small cell lung cancer who had a partial response to radiotherapy plus ipilimumab.

CDR3 in DNA: TGTGCCTGGAACCCTCTAAACACTGAAGCTTTCTTT. This gives the protein CAWNPLNTEAFF. This chain joins TRBV30 and TRBJ1-1; unclear D gene. The CDR3 covers 12 residues. CDR1 is GTSNPN and CDR2 is SVGIG in the germline V gene (reference sequence). The V gene lost 4 bases and the J gene lost 2 bases, with 8 bases spanning the gap.

This chain uses TRBV15 with TRBJ2-2; 8 bases are a match to TRBD2. This CDR3 has 16 residues. The J segment lost 6 bases and the V segment lost 1 base, leaving 7 bases of the junction unmatched. Germline values: CDR1 LNHNV, CDR2 YYDKDF (reference sequence). CDR3 residues: CATSRGAAGASGELFF. In DNA form, the CDR3 reads TGTGCCACCAGCAGAGGGGCAGCGGGGGCTTCCGGGGAGCTGTTTTTT.

The chain has TRBV2 and TRBJ2-2; 11 bases are a match to TRBD2. CDR1 SNHLY and CDR2 FYNNEI come from the germline V gene. The CDR3 is made up of 16 amino acids. V lost 5 bases, J lost 7 bases, and 9 bases stayed unmatched. CDR3 coding DNA: TGTGCCAGCAGTCCTTTTAGCGGGAGGGCCGGCGGGGAGCTGTTTTTT. Its protein is CASSPFSGRAGGELFF.

This chain joins TRBV7-9 and TRBJ1-5; D is undetermined. The CDR3 has 13 residues. The V gene's germline CDR1 is SEHNR and CDR2 FQNEAQ (reference sequence). V gave up 8 bases and J gave up 0 bases, with 8 bases separating them. DNA for the CDR3: TGTGCCAGCTCAGGCAATAGCAATCAGCCCCAGCATTTT. Translation: CASSGNSNQPQHF.

This clone was recorded only once. The chain recombines TRBV5-1 with TRBJ2-5; 10 bases match TRBD2. V shed 1 base and J 4 bases; nucleotides not matched to a gene: 4. The CDR3 is made up of 15 amino acids. CDR1 is SGHRS and CDR2 is YFSETQ in the germline V gene. The CDR3 nucleotides are TGCGCCAGCAGCTTGCAAGCGGGGGGGGCAGAGACCCAGTACTTC. Its translation: CASSLQAGGAETQYF.

A few counts support this clone. J is TRBJ1-4 and V is TRBV28; D gene unclear. The CDR3 is 15 amino acids. Germline V gene lookup returns CDR1 MDHEN and CDR2 SYDVKM. V dropped 6 bases and J dropped 2 bases, with 13 bases sitting between them. DNA for the CDR3: TGTGCCAGCAGCCCAACCGGTTCCACTAATGAAAAACTGTTTTTT. This gives the protein CASSPTGSTNEKLFF.